These T cell receptor beta chains were read from a single sample in a study of blood T cell repertoires in COVID-19. Clones were read by immunoSEQ multiplex PCR, and TCRdb kept only the in-frame ones, dropping some. The sample comprises more than 45,000 clones, 84% of which are singletons, and approximately 10% rests with the top ten. Sequences were obtained from peripheral blood. The receptors here all came from a man older than 75 with COVID-19, enrolled during active disease. Both conserved end residues are part of each CDR3. A D gene is named only where the DNA matches it firmly. Clone size is given for some rows only: seen once, a few or many times, or a class if the clone is expanded.

d_call: TRBD1; clone_size: few; j_call: TRBJ1-3; cdr3_length: 18; v_call: TRBV9; cdr3_aa: CASSVGTGVTSSGNTIYF; cdr3_nt: TGTGCCAGCAGCGTGGGGACAGGAGTTACAAGCTCTGGAAACACCATATATTTT
d_call: .; clone_size: .; j_call: TRBJ2-3; cdr3_length: 16; v_call: TRBV20-1; cdr3_aa: CSASKGLISSTDTQYF; cdr3_nt: TGCAGTGCTAGTAAGGGACTTATTTCTAGCACAGATACGCAGTATTTT
d_call: TRBD1; clone_size: .; j_call: TRBJ1-6; cdr3_length: 16; v_call: TRBV5-1; cdr3_aa: CASSYGTAEYNSPLHF; cdr3_nt: TGCGCCAGCAGCTACGGGACAGCGGAGTATAATTCACCCCTCCACTTT
d_call: .; clone_size: .; j_call: TRBJ1-4; cdr3_length: 14; v_call: TRBV5-1; cdr3_aa: CASSLAPRNEKLFF; cdr3_nt: TGCGCCAGCAGCTTGGCCCCCAGAAATGAAAAACTGTTTTTT
d_call: TRBD1; clone_size: .; j_call: TRBJ1-5; cdr3_length: 18; v_call: TRBV2; cdr3_aa: CASSLEIGTGDSNQPQHF; cdr3_nt: TGTGCCAGCAGTCTCGAAATAGGGACAGGGGATAGCAATCAGCCCCAGCATTTT
d_call: .; clone_size: .; j_call: TRBJ1-2; cdr3_length: 19; v_call: TRBV24-1; cdr3_aa: CATSDAKGGLAGPLYGYTF; cdr3_nt: TGTGCCACCAGTGATGCCAAGGGGGGGCTCGCCGGCCCCCTCTATGGCTACACCTTC
d_call: .; clone_size: .; j_call: TRBJ1-1; cdr3_length: 15; v_call: TRBV29-1; cdr3_aa: CSVEWGLGQNTEAFF; cdr3_nt: TGCAGCGTTGAATGGGGTCTGGGACAGAACACTGAAGCTTTCTTT
d_call: .; clone_size: .; j_call: TRBJ2-6; cdr3_length: 16; v_call: TRBV10-3; cdr3_aa: CAISDNRAAGANVLTF; cdr3_nt: TGTGCCATCAGTGATAACAGGGCGGCTGGGGCCAACGTCCTGACTTTC
d_call: .; clone_size: .; j_call: TRBJ1-1; cdr3_length: 13; v_call: TRBV9; cdr3_aa: CASSVAAGTKAFF; cdr3_nt: TGTGCCAGCAGCGTAGCGGCTGGGACTAAAGCTTTCTTT
d_call: .; clone_size: .; j_call: TRBJ1-1; cdr3_length: 13; v_call: TRBV3-1/TRBV3-2; cdr3_aa: CASSQSVNTEAFF; cdr3_nt: TGTGCCAGCAGCCAATCAGTGAACACTGAAGCTTTCTTT
d_call: .; clone_size: .; j_call: TRBJ1-5; cdr3_length: 13; v_call: TRBV19; cdr3_aa: CAGSPGSHQPQHF; cdr3_nt: TGTGCCGGATCCCCAGGGTCGCATCAGCCCCAGCATTTT
d_call: .; clone_size: .; j_call: TRBJ1-4; cdr3_length: 12; v_call: TRBV5-4; cdr3_aa: CASSPGNEKLFF; cdr3_nt: TGTGCCAGCAGCCCCGGGAATGAAAAACTGTTTTTT
d_call: .; clone_size: .; j_call: TRBJ1-1; cdr3_length: 12; v_call: TRBV14; cdr3_aa: CASSHPGQEAFF; cdr3_nt: TGTGCCAGCAGCCATCCGGGACAAGAAGCTTTCTTT
d_call: .; clone_size: .; j_call: TRBJ1-1; cdr3_length: 13; v_call: TRBV5-1; cdr3_aa: CASSPVGGAEAFF; cdr3_nt: TGCGCCAGCAGCCCAGTAGGGGGGGCTGAAGCTTTCTTT
d_call: TRBD2; clone_size: .; j_call: TRBJ2-5; cdr3_length: 14; v_call: TRBV2; cdr3_aa: CASSDLAGGETQYF; cdr3_nt: TGTGCCAGCAGCGATCTAGCGGGGGGGGAGACCCAGTACTTC
d_call: .; clone_size: .; j_call: TRBJ1-1; cdr3_length: 13; v_call: TRBV6-5; cdr3_aa: CASRLTTNTEAFF; cdr3_nt: TGTGCCAGCAGGTTGACAACTAACACTGAAGCTTTCTTT
d_call: .; clone_size: .; j_call: TRBJ1-1; cdr3_length: 14; v_call: TRBV25-1; cdr3_aa: CASSPQRRETEAFF; cdr3_nt: TGTGCCAGCAGTCCACAGCGGAGGGAGACTGAAGCTTTCTTT
d_call: TRBD1; clone_size: .; j_call: TRBJ2-2; cdr3_length: 18; v_call: TRBV7-3; cdr3_aa: CASSSIGQGAGNTGELFF; cdr3_nt: TGTGCCAGCAGCTCAATTGGGCAGGGGGCGGGGAACACCGGGGAGCTGTTTTTT
d_call: .; clone_size: .; j_call: TRBJ2-7; cdr3_length: 13; v_call: TRBV25-1; cdr3_aa: CASSPGTPGGQYF; cdr3_nt: TGTGCCAGCAGCCCCGGGACCCCCGGGGGGCAGTACTTC
d_call: TRBD1; clone_size: .; j_call: TRBJ1-1; cdr3_length: 14; v_call: TRBV5-4; cdr3_aa: CASSTGQANTEAFF; cdr3_nt: TGTGCCAGCAGCACGGGACAGGCTAACACTGAAGCTTTCTTT
d_call: TRBD1; clone_size: .; j_call: TRBJ2-1; cdr3_length: 16; v_call: TRBV7-2; cdr3_aa: CASSLSDRAVVGEQFF; cdr3_nt: TGTGCCAGCAGCTTATCGGACAGGGCGGTCGTCGGTGAGCAGTTCTTC
d_call: .; clone_size: .; j_call: TRBJ1-1; cdr3_length: 14; v_call: TRBV4-2; cdr3_aa: CASSQEEGRTEAFF; cdr3_nt: TGTGCCAGCAGCCAAGAAGAGGGGAGGACTGAAGCTTTCTTT
d_call: TRBD2; clone_size: .; j_call: TRBJ2-7; cdr3_length: 15; v_call: TRBV5-1; cdr3_aa: CASSLGLAGAGEQYF; cdr3_nt: TGCGCCAGCAGCTTGGGGCTAGCGGGGGCCGGGGAGCAGTACTTC
d_call: .; clone_size: few; j_call: TRBJ2-1; cdr3_length: 15; v_call: TRBV21-1; cdr3_aa: CASSKAAQSYNEQFF; cdr3_nt: TGTGCCAGCAGCAAAGCGGCCCAAAGCTACAATGAGCAGTTCTTC
d_call: TRBD1; clone_size: .; j_call: TRBJ2-3; cdr3_length: 14; v_call: TRBV19; cdr3_aa: CASSRDRGTDTQYF; cdr3_nt: TGTGCCAGTAGTAGGGACAGGGGCACAGATACGCAGTATTTT
d_call: TRBD1; clone_size: .; j_call: TRBJ2-5; cdr3_length: 16; v_call: TRBV27; cdr3_aa: CASSSDRGVSLETQYF; cdr3_nt: TGTGCCAGCAGTTCGGACAGGGGCGTAAGTTTAGAGACCCAGTACTTC
d_call: TRBD2; clone_size: .; j_call: TRBJ2-3; cdr3_length: 14; v_call: TRBV19; cdr3_aa: CATQRGASTDTQYF; cdr3_nt: TGTGCCACCCAGCGGGGGGCCAGCACAGATACGCAGTATTTT
d_call: TRBD1; clone_size: .; j_call: TRBJ2-1; cdr3_length: 15; v_call: TRBV19; cdr3_aa: CASSGGTGRNNEQFF; cdr3_nt: TGTGCCAGTAGTGGAGGGACAGGCCGTAACAATGAGCAGTTCTTC
d_call: .; clone_size: .; j_call: TRBJ1-5; cdr3_length: 19; v_call: TRBV7-2; cdr3_aa: CASSQGTKTTLGSNQPQHF; cdr3_nt: TGTGCCAGCAGCCAAGGGACAAAGACTACATTAGGAAGCAATCAGCCCCAGCATTTT
d_call: .; clone_size: .; j_call: TRBJ1-1; cdr3_length: 14; v_call: TRBV18; cdr3_aa: CASSPGQENTEAFF; cdr3_nt: TGTGCCAGCTCACCAGGGCAGGAGAACACTGAAGCTTTCTTT
d_call: .; clone_size: many; j_call: TRBJ2-7; cdr3_length: 15; v_call: TRBV4-3; cdr3_aa: CASSQGGGDSYEQYF; cdr3_nt: TGCGCCAGCAGCCAAGGAGGGGGGGATTCCTACGAGCAGTACTTC
d_call: TRBD1; clone_size: once; j_call: TRBJ1-1; cdr3_length: 13; v_call: TRBV29-1; cdr3_aa: CSVWGQENTEAFF; cdr3_nt: TGCAGCGTGTGGGGACAGGAGAACACTGAAGCTTTCTTT
d_call: TRBD2; clone_size: .; j_call: TRBJ2-1; cdr3_length: 15; v_call: TRBV4-3; cdr3_aa: CASSQDGLAENEQFF; cdr3_nt: TGCGCCAGCAGCCAAGATGGGCTAGCGGAAAATGAGCAGTTCTTC
d_call: .; clone_size: .; j_call: TRBJ1-1; cdr3_length: 14; v_call: TRBV5-6; cdr3_aa: CASSLRGIHTEAFF; cdr3_nt: TGTGCCAGCAGCTTGAGAGGGATCCACACTGAAGCTTTCTTT
d_call: TRBD2; clone_size: .; j_call: TRBJ2-5; cdr3_length: 15; v_call: TRBV19; cdr3_aa: CASSTAGTSQETQYF; cdr3_nt: TGTGCCAGTAGTACAGCCGGGACTAGCCAAGAGACCCAGTACTTC
d_call: .; clone_size: .; j_call: TRBJ1-5; cdr3_length: 15; v_call: TRBV5-1; cdr3_aa: CASRETAYSNQPQHF; cdr3_nt: TGCGCCAGCAGGGAGACAGCTTATAGCAATCAGCCCCAGCATTTT
d_call: TRBD1; clone_size: .; j_call: TRBJ1-2; cdr3_length: 14; v_call: TRBV7-9; cdr3_aa: CASSFRQGNYGYTF; cdr3_nt: TGTGCCAGCAGCTTTAGACAGGGAAACTATGGCTACACCTTC
d_call: .; clone_size: .; j_call: TRBJ1-5; cdr3_length: 21; v_call: TRBV3-1/TRBV3-2; cdr3_aa: CASSQEGKTGPGSIGNQPQHF; cdr3_nt: TGTGCCAGCAGCCAAGAGGGGAAAACAGGGCCGGGGTCGATTGGCAATCAGCCCCAGCATTTT
d_call: TRBD2; clone_size: .; j_call: TRBJ2-5; cdr3_length: 17; v_call: TRBV5-6; cdr3_aa: CASSSGLAGNVGETQYF; cdr3_nt: TGTGCCAGCAGCTCGGGACTAGCGGGTAATGTGGGAGAGACCCAGTACTTC
d_call: .; clone_size: .; j_call: TRBJ2-2; cdr3_length: 14; v_call: TRBV6-6; cdr3_aa: CASSLAGNTGELFF; cdr3_nt: TGTGCCAGCAGTTTAGCTGGAAACACCGGGGAGCTGTTTTTT
d_call: .; clone_size: .; j_call: TRBJ1-3; cdr3_length: 12; v_call: TRBV28; cdr3_aa: CASSLSPGEGYF; cdr3_nt: TGTGCCAGCAGTTTATCTCCGGGGGAAGGGTATTTT
d_call: TRBD1; clone_size: .; j_call: TRBJ2-2; cdr3_length: 16; v_call: TRBV19; cdr3_aa: CASSDREQRYTGELFF; cdr3_nt: TGTGCCAGTTCAGACAGGGAACAAAGATACACCGGGGAGCTGTTTTTT
d_call: .; clone_size: .; j_call: TRBJ2-7; cdr3_length: 11; v_call: TRBV11-2; cdr3_aa: CASSLRGAQVF; cdr3_nt: TGTGCCAGCAGCTTACGGGGGGCCCAAGTATTC
d_call: TRBD2; clone_size: few; j_call: TRBJ2-4; cdr3_length: 16; v_call: TRBV5-1; cdr3_aa: CASSAGTSGSLDIQYF; cdr3_nt: TGCGCCAGCAGCGCCGGGACTAGCGGGAGTTTGGACATTCAGTACTTC
d_call: TRBD1; clone_size: .; j_call: TRBJ2-2; cdr3_length: 17; v_call: TRBV24-1; cdr3_aa: CATSEGAGTVYTGELFF; cdr3_nt: TGTGCCACCAGTGAGGGGGCCGGGACAGTTTACACCGGGGAGCTGTTTTTT
d_call: .; clone_size: .; j_call: TRBJ1-2; cdr3_length: 17; v_call: TRBV6-1; cdr3_aa: CASSDGHTQKRVSGYTF; cdr3_nt: TGTGCCAGCAGTGATGGGCACACGCAAAAGAGGGTCTCTGGCTACACCTTC
d_call: .; clone_size: .; j_call: TRBJ1-1; cdr3_length: 13; v_call: TRBV11-3; cdr3_aa: CASSLDPNTEAFF; cdr3_nt: TGTGCCAGCAGCTTAGATCCAAACACTGAAGCTTTCTTT
d_call: .; clone_size: .; j_call: TRBJ1-2; cdr3_length: 14; v_call: TRBV21-1; cdr3_aa: CASSKVPGNYGYTF; cdr3_nt: TGTGCCAGCAGCAAAGTACCGGGTAACTATGGCTACACCTTC
d_call: .; clone_size: .; j_call: TRBJ1-6; cdr3_length: 15; v_call: TRBV6-5; cdr3_aa: CASSSGRVLNSPLHF; cdr3_nt: TGTGCCAGCAGCTCCGGCAGGGTCTTAAATTCACCCCTCCACTTT
d_call: .; clone_size: few; j_call: TRBJ1-1; cdr3_length: 13; v_call: TRBV9; cdr3_aa: CASSSEEGGGTFF; cdr3_nt: TGTGCCAGCAGCTCAGAGGAGGGGGGGGGAACTTTCTTT